This TCR beta chain originates from a study of cytomegalovirus exposure and HLA in healthy donors. Study-level points and caveats: Earlier findings revealed that most TCR beta V segments proved productive either about 90% or about 30% of the time. HLA-A and HLA-B allele assignments for most subjects were reportedly predicted accurately using TCR beta sequences. CMV serostatus stood as the only immune exposure information on hand.

Comment on this clone: No antigen is known for it.

V lost 2 bases to trimming and J lost 5 bases; unmatched junction nucleotides: 6. The CDR3 loop spans 14 amino acids. Per germline, CDR1 MNHEY and CDR2 SVGAGI. Both 60 Vbeta primers and 13 Jbeta primers went into the PCR. Data came from immunoSEQ multiplex PCR; TCRdb stores just in-frame clones and leaves some out. The data contain about 120,000 clones, roughly four fifths of them seen just once; the ten biggest clones take up 1.5%. The genes are TRBV6-5 and TRBJ2-7, with TRBD1 matching 7 bases. The sequencing input was PBMCs. The clonotype originates from a woman between 18 and 29 years old in good health and CMV-seronegative. The CDR3 sequence: CASSYRRTGNEQYF. CDR3 nucleotides: TGTGCCAGCAGTTACCGTCGGACAGGCAACGAGCAGTACTTC.